Listed below are T cell receptor beta chains from one sample, sequenced in a study of control samples from healthy donors and cancer patients. Repertoires were generated with immunoSEQ multiplex PCR, while TCRdb's copy carries only in-frame clones and drops some. The data show roughly 150,000 clones, over 90% seen once. Sequenced sample: blood. These receptors all stem from a man aged 50 or older in good health. Both conserved end residues are part of each CDR3. D genes are given only for firm matches. Clone sizes are given selectively: once, few, many, or a class where the clone is expanded.

>-|-|TRBJ2-7|TRBV28
TGTGCCAGCCTCCAGTGGGGCGCGGGTACCTACGAGCAGTACTTC
CASLQWGAGTYEQYF
>-|TRBD2|TRBJ2-5|TRBV5-5
TGTGCCAGCAGCTTGGAGGTCGCTAGCGGGAGGGGAGAGACCCAGTACTTC
CASSLEVASGRGETQYF
>once|-|TRBJ2-3|TRBV6-5
TGTGCCGCCGACAGGACCCACACAGATACGCAGTATTTT
CAADRTHTDTQYF
>-|-|TRBJ2-7|TRBV3-1/TRBV3-2
TGTGCCAGCAGCAAAATCTACGAGCAGTACTTC
CASSKIYEQYF
>-|TRBD2|TRBJ2-7|TRBV6-5
TGTGCCAGCAGTTACGGTGTTAGCGGGAGCGGCGAGCAGTACTTC
CASSYGVSGSGEQYF
>-|TRBD2|TRBJ2-2|TRBV29-1
TGCAGCGTTGTTCAAGCGGGAGGGGTGAACACCGGGGAGCTGTTTTTT
CSVVQAGGVNTGELFF
>-|TRBD2|TRBJ2-5|TRBV11-2
TGTGCCAGCAGCTTAGATCACCCTAGCGGGAGAGGGGAGACCCAGTACTTC
CASSLDHPSGRGETQYF
>-|TRBD1|TRBJ2-1|TRBV30
TGTGCCACCCGGACAGGGTTCGGCAATGAGCAGTTCTTC
CATRTGFGNEQFF
>-|-|TRBJ2-1|TRBV7-9
TGTGCCAGCAGTCCTGGCGTATATACCAATGAGCAGTTCTTC
CASSPGVYTNEQFF
>few|TRBD2|TRBJ2-3|TRBV11-2
TGTGCCAGCAGCTCGACTAGCGTCATAGATACGCAGTATTTT
CASSSTSVIDTQYF
>-|TRBD2|TRBJ2-7|TRBV5-5
TGTGCCAGCAGTCGAGGACTAGCGGGAGTCGAGCAGTACTTC
CASSRGLAGVEQYF
>-|TRBD1|TRBJ2-1|TRBV2
TGTGCCAGCAGTTGGGACAGGGAGGTTTGGGATGAGCAGTTCTTC
CASSWDREVWDEQFF
>few|TRBD1|TRBJ1-5|TRBV6-5
TGTGCCAGCAGAGGACAGGGGGCGAGTCAGCCCCAGCATTTT
CASRGQGASQPQHF
>-|-|TRBJ2-5|TRBV6-5
TGTGCCAGCAGTTACCCTGGACAGCAAGAGACCCAGTACTTC
CASSYPGQQETQYF
>-|TRBD2|TRBJ2-1|TRBV7-9
TGTGCCAGCAGCACAACTAGCGGGAGGGCATGGAATGAGCAGTTCTTC
CASSTTSGRAWNEQFF
>-|-|TRBJ2-6|TRBV7-6
TGTGCCAGCAGTCCCCAGGATTCTGGGGCCAACGTCCTGACTTTC
CASSPQDSGANVLTF
>-|-|TRBJ2-3|TRBV29-1
TGCAGCGGGGGACCCACGGATACGCAGTATTTT
CSGGPTDTQYF
>-|-|TRBJ1-2|TRBV5-1
TGCGCCAGCAGACCCGCTGAGGGGGGTGGCTACACCTTC
CASRPAEGGGYTF
>few|TRBD2|TRBJ2-7|TRBV6-1
TGTGCCAGCAGTGACGGACTAGCGGGAGGCCGTCCCTACGAGCAGTACTTC
CASSDGLAGGRPYEQYF
>-|TRBD2|TRBJ2-5|TRBV5-1
TGCGCCAGCAGCTTGGCACCGTCGGGACTAGCGGGAGGGCAAGAGACCCAGTACTTC
CASSLAPSGLAGGQETQYF
>few|-|TRBJ1-2|TRBV28
TGTGCCAGCAGTTTAGGGGTCGAACCGTATGGCTACACCTTC
CASSLGVEPYGYTF
>once|-|TRBJ2-7|TRBV30
TGTGCCTGGATGGATAGGGTTAGATTCGAGCAGTACTTC
CAWMDRVRFEQYF
>-|-|TRBJ2-7|TRBV3-1/TRBV3-2
TGTGCCAGCAGCCAAGTGAACGAGCAGTACTTC
CASSQVNEQYF
>-|-|TRBJ2-3|TRBV2
TGTGCCAGCAGTGTTAGCCCAGATACGCAGTATTTT
CASSVSPDTQYF
>-|-|TRBJ2-3|TRBV18
TGTGCCAGCTCACCCGGGACTTCAGATACGCAGTATTTT
CASSPGTSDTQYF
>-|-|TRBJ1-1|TRBV9
TGTGCCAGCAGCGAACAGGTCTCGAACACTGAAGCTTTCTTT
CASSEQVSNTEAFF
>-|-|TRBJ2-5|TRBV7-2
TGTGCCAGCAGCTTAAGCAGGGTTGGAGAGACCCAGTACTTC
CASSLSRVGETQYF
>-|TRBD1|TRBJ1-3|TRBV6-5
TGTGCCAGCAGTTATGGCAGGGGGCAGTCGGGAAACACCATATATTTT
CASSYGRGQSGNTIYF
>once|-|TRBJ1-1|TRBV2
TGTGCCAGCACCCCCAAGGGTCTGAACACTGAAGCTTTCTTT
CASTPKGLNTEAFF
>-|TRBD1|TRBJ1-3|TRBV28
TGTGCCAGCAGTTTCTCGGACAGGGGAAACACCATATATTTT
CASSFSDRGNTIYF
>-|-|TRBJ2-7|TRBV10-3
TGTGCCATCAGTGAGCCCAGCTCCTACGAGCAGTACTTC
CAISEPSSYEQYF
>-|-|TRBJ2-7|TRBV25-1
TGTGCCAGCAGTGAGGGGTTCGGGAGCTACGAGCAGTACTTC
CASSEGFGSYEQYF
>once|TRBD1|TRBJ1-2|TRBV18
TGTGCCAGCTCACCAGTTGCGGGACAGGGGCACTATGGCTACACCTTC
CASSPVAGQGHYGYTF
>-|-|TRBJ1-5|TRBV19
TGTGCCAGTAGACAGGGAGTCTTAAGCAATCAGCCCCAGCATTTT
CASRQGVLSNQPQHF
>-|-|TRBJ2-5|TRBV5-1
TGCGCCAGCAGCTCCGGAGGCTTCCAAGAGACCCAGTACTTC
CASSSGGFQETQYF
>-|-|TRBJ2-3|TRBV5-8
TGTGCCAGCAGCTTGGGGCTGGGCCGAGGGGTAGATACGCAGTATTTT
CASSLGLGRGVDTQYF
>-|TRBD2|TRBJ2-7|TRBV11-2
TGTGCCAGCAGCTTAGTTGGCAGGACTAGCTACGAGCAGTACTTC
CASSLVGRTSYEQYF
>-|-|TRBJ1-1|TRBV3-1/TRBV3-2
TGTGCCAGCAGCCAAGATAGAGGGACCGGAGGTACTGAAGCTTTCTTT
CASSQDRGTGGTEAFF
>-|-|TRBJ1-5|TRBV6-5
TGTGCCAGCAGTTACTCGAGAGAGCCCTATCAGCCCCAGCATTTT
CASSYSREPYQPQHF
>-|-|TRBJ2-1|TRBV5-1
TGCGCCAGCAGCTTGATCGTAGTGGCAGGGGCCAACAATGAGCAGTTCTTC
CASSLIVVAGANNEQFF
>-|-|TRBJ1-5|TRBV21-1
TGTGCCAGCAGCAAAATGAGGGGGCGGGCCAATCAGCCCCAGCATTTT
CASSKMRGRANQPQHF